These 31 T cell receptor beta chains share one sample of origin, sequenced in a study of blood T cell repertoires in COVID-19. Only in-frame clones appear in the TCRdb table, and some are missing; sequencing was by immunoSEQ multiplex PCR. The repertoire holds under 200,000 clones, with over 70% as singletons. The sample was peripheral blood. The receptors derive from a woman of 80 years or more with active or convalescent COVID-19.

This clone was seen only once. The chain uses TRBV5-1 and TRBJ2-1; a possible D gene is TRBD2 (6 bases). Per the germline V gene, CDR1 is SGHRS and CDR2 is YFSETQ. The V end was cut by 3 bases, the J end by 7 bases, with 11 bases between. CDR3 size: 13 residues. Here the CDR3 DNA reads TGCGCCAGCAGCTCGACGGGGGAAAATGAGCAGTTCTTC. Amino acids: CASSSTGENEQFF.

V and J are TRBV7-2 and TRBJ2-5; weak D call: TRBD2 (6 bases). Germline V gives CDR1 SGHTA, CDR2 FQGNSA. The CDR3 is 14 amino acids. V lost 5 bases and J lost 7, with 17 bases in between. This CDR3 reads CASSPTLTGVTQYF. In DNA form, the CDR3 reads TGTGCCAGCAGCCCTACCCTCACGGGGGTGACCCAGTACTTC.

J is TRBJ1-1 and V is TRBV1; TRBD1, as called in the table, went unchecked against the DNA. TRBV1 is termed a pseudogene. This CDR3 has 15 residues. The CDR3 nucleotides read TGCACCAGCAGCCGATGCCCAGGGGAGAACACTGAAGCTTTCTTT. As protein: CTSSRCPGENTEAFF.

J is TRBJ1-1 and V is TRBV5-1; 7 bases are shared with TRBD1. Looked up from germline, CDR1 is SGHRS and CDR2 is YFSETQ. Trimming at V came to 0 bases and at J to 6 bases, leaving 17 bases not matched to a gene. The CDR3 is 18 residues long. The CDR3 nucleotides are TGCGCCAGCAGCTTGGGATTGGACTTGACAGGGCCCAGGGCTGAAGCTTTCTTT. Protein product: CASSLGLDLTGPRAEAFF. Full variable domain (outside the CDR3, taken from reference TRBV5-1 and TRBJ1-1): KAGVTQTPRYLIKTRGQQVTLSCSPISGHRSVSWYQQTPGQGLQFLFEYFSETQRNKGNFPGRFSGRQFSNSRSEMNVSTLELGDSALYLCASSLGLDLTGPRAEAFFGQGTRLTVV.

The chain joins TRBV27 to TRBJ2-3, with 10 bases lining up with TRBD2. The germline V gene has CDR1 MNHEY and CDR2 SMNVEV (reference sequence). This CDR3 contains 17 residues. The J segment lost 2 bases and the V segment lost 6 bases, leaving 11 bases of the junction unmatched. For the CDR3, the DNA is TGTGCCAGCAGAAGGAGCGGGGGGGAATTCTACACAGATACGCAGTATTTT. Its translation is CASRRSGGEFYTDTQYF.

The chain combines TRBV6-1 with TRBJ2-3; TRBD2 matches 11 bases. The V gene end was trimmed by 0 bases and the J gene end by 4 bases; junction bases not matched to a gene: 6. The germline V gene encodes CDR1 MNHNS and CDR2 SASEGT. This CDR3 is 17 amino acids long. The DNA of the CDR3 is TGTGCCAGCAGTGAAGCAAGGACTAGCGGGTTTTCAGATACGCAGTATTTT. It specifies CASSEARTSGFSDTQYF.

The V and J genes are TRBV5-1 and TRBJ1-5; D is ambiguous. V dropped 0 bases and J dropped 2 bases, with 6 bases sitting between them. The CDR3 covers 14 residues. The germline gives CDR1 SGHRS, CDR2 YFSETQ. In DNA, the CDR3 is TGCGCCAGCAGCTTGGATGCGGGCAATCAGCCCCAGCATTTT. This translates into CASSLDAGNQPQHF.

This clone is a singleton in its sample. The V call is TRBV7-2, the J call TRBJ2-3; 8 bases are a match to TRBD2. The ends lost 5 bases at V and 8 bases at J; junction bases unmatched: 9. CDR3 length: 14 residues. From germline, CDR1 is SGHTA and CDR2 FQGNSA. The CDR3 spells CASSISGVEGTQYF. Here the CDR3 DNA reads TGTGCCAGCAGCATTAGCGGGGTTGAGGGTACGCAGTATTTT.

V usage is TRBV25-1 and J usage is TRBJ1-2; 7 positions agree with TRBD1. Germline-derived CDR1 and CDR2 are MGHDK and SYGVNS. The length of the CDR3 is 13 residues. V was clipped by 7 bases and J by 5 bases; unmatched bases: 7. The CDR3: CASTSAGGYGYTF. The CDR3 nucleotides are TGTGCCAGCACCTCGGCAGGGGGGTATGGCTACACCTTC.

The chain employs TRBV5-8 and TRBJ2-3; 11 positions agree with TRBD2. The V segment lost 6 bases and the J segment 3 bases; nucleotides outside the gene matches: 9. Per the germline V gene, CDR1 is SGHTS and CDR2 is YDEGEE. The CDR3 covers 16 residues. The CDR3 DNA follows: TGTGCCAGCACCCTCGGGCTAGCGGGGGGTACAGATACGCAGTATTTT. Translation: CASTLGLAGGTDTQYF. Using reference TRBV5-8 and TRBJ2-3 for the parts outside the CDR3, the full variable domain is EAGVTQSPTHLIKTRGQQATLRCSPISGHTSVYWYQQALGLGLQFLLWYDEGEERNRGNFPPRFSGRQFPNYSSELNVNALELEDSALYLCASTLGLAGGTDTQYFGPGTRLTVL.

This clone has just one count. CDR3 in amino acids: CAISGQDSLLSGNTIYF. The DNA for the CDR3 is TGTGCCATCAGTGGGCAGGACAGCCTTCTCTCTGGAAACACCATATATTTT. The chain is built from TRBV10-3 and TRBJ1-3; the D gene is possibly TRBD1 (6 bases). The CDR3 covers 17 residues. The V end lost 4 bases, the J end lost 0 bases, and 16 bases lay between the germline ends. From germline, CDR1 is ENHRY and CDR2 SYGVKD.

This sequence joins TRBV18 and TRBJ2-2, with D possibly matching TRBD1 (6 bases). V was trimmed by 3 bases and J by 2 bases, leaving 10 bases between them. Germline V gene data show CDR1 as KGHSH and CDR2 as LQKENI. The CDR3 runs to 15 residues. In nucleotides, the CDR3 is TGTGCCAGCTCACCTCTGGACAGCAACACCGGGGAGCTGTTTTTT. Amino acids: CASSPLDSNTGELFF.

This clone is a singleton in its sample. J is TRBJ2-7 and V is TRBV5-8, with 11 bases that match TRBD1. The CDR3 runs 16 residues. V was clipped by 0 bases and J by 3 bases; unmatched bases: 5. Germline V gene data show CDR1 as SGHTS and CDR2 as YDEGEE. In DNA, the CDR3 is TGTGCCAGCAGCTTGGAATTGGGGACAGGGGGCTACGAGCAGTACTTC. Translating it yields CASSLELGTGGYEQYF.

This chain joins TRBV3-1 (or the pseudogene TRBV3-2) and TRBJ2-3; 7 nucleotides align to TRBD2. In germline, CDR1 is LGHDT, CDR2 YNNKEL (reference sequence). The CDR3 has 14 residues. V shed 4 bases and J 1 base; nucleotides not matched to a gene: 2. The CDR3 is CASSPRGGTDTQYF. DNA of the CDR3: TGTGCCAGCAGCCCCCGGGGGGGCACAGATACGCAGTATTTT.

The CDR3 DNA reads TGTGCCAGCAGCCGCGGACAGGGGGGGGATGAAAAACTGTTTTTT. Protein: CASSRGQGGDEKLFF. The rearrangement joins TRBV5-4 to TRBJ1-4, with 10 nucleotides matching TRBD1. Germline V gene sequence: CDR1 SGHNT, CDR2 YYREEE (reference sequence). The CDR3 length is 15 residues. Trimming removed 4 bases from V and 6 bases from J; junction bases left unmatched: 6.

J is TRBJ2-7 and V is TRBV19; D possibly corresponds to TRBD2 (6 bases). Trimming stripped 8 bases from V and 0 bases from J, with 14 bases between. The CDR3 loop spans 14 amino acids. Germline loops: CDR1 LNHDA, CDR2 SQIVND (reference sequence). CDR3 nucleotide sequence: TGTGCCAGTGTGGGGACTGGAAGCTCCTACGAGCAGTACTTC. Amino acid sequence: CASVGTGSSYEQYF.

The chain uses TRBV7-3 and TRBJ2-3; D is unresolved. This CDR3 is built from 16 residues. Trimming removed 5 bases from V and 0 bases from J, with 15 bases in between. Germline V gives CDR1 SGHTA, CDR2 FQGTGA. The CDR3 protein is CASSPRRSESTDTQYF. In DNA form, the CDR3 reads TGTGCCAGCAGCCCCCGAAGATCCGAGAGCACAGATACGCAGTATTTT.

This clone was found once. V usage is TRBV10-3 and J usage is TRBJ2-7; 9 bases fit TRBD2. The V gene's germline CDR1 is ENHRY and CDR2 SYGVKD. The CDR3 totals 15 residues. V lost 0 bases, J lost 4 bases, and 4 bases stayed unmatched. CDR3: CAISESGGGVYEQYF. The DNA for the CDR3 is TGTGCCATCAGTGAGTCTGGCGGGGGGGTTTACGAGCAGTACTTC.

This clone has a single count. The J gene is TRBJ2-5, the V gene TRBV9; tentative D call: TRBD2 (5 bases). Germline CDR1 and CDR2: SGDLS and YYNGEE. V shed 0 bases and J shed 1 base, with 10 bases lying between them. The CDR3 is 15 residues long. The CDR3 is CASSVAIAPQETQYF. The CDR3 DNA reads as TGTGCCAGCAGCGTAGCGATAGCGCCCCAAGAGACCCAGTACTTC.

The genes are TRBV6-5 and TRBJ1-6; tentative D call: TRBD1 (6 bases). CDR3 size: 14 residues. The germline V gene has CDR1 MNHEY and CDR2 SVGAGI. The V end lost 9 bases, the J end lost 9 bases, and 18 bases lay between the germline ends. CDR3 coding DNA: TGTGCCAGTACAGAGGACAGTAGTCCTTCACCCCTCCACTTT. Amino acids: CASTEDSSPSPLHF.

The chain recombines TRBV5-6 with TRBJ2-2; D gene unclear. The V gene's germline CDR1 is SGHDT and CDR2 YYEEEE. This CDR3 has 15 amino acids. V lost 0 bases to trimming and J lost 1 base, with 7 bases between them. The CDR3 protein is CASSLDFRNTGELFF. For the CDR3, the DNA is TGTGCCAGCAGCTTGGATTTCAGGAACACCGGGGAGCTGTTTTTT.

The chain combines TRBV28 with TRBJ2-5, with 10 bases that match TRBD2. Germline CDR1 is MDHEN and CDR2 is SYDVKM. The CDR3 extends over 15 amino acids. V gave up 5 bases and J gave up 5 bases; unmatched junction bases: 8. The CDR3, as DNA: TGTGCCAGCAGTCTCAGCGGGGGGGCCCACGAGACCCAGTACTTC. Translated, it gives CASSLSGGAHETQYF.

This chain uses TRBV24-1 with TRBJ2-1; maybe TRBD1 (5 bases). The germline V gene encodes CDR1 KGHDR and CDR2 SFDVKD. There are 13 residues in the CDR3. Trimming cost V 4 bases and J 6 bases, with 9 bases left between them. The CDR3 here is CATSEGVSNEQFF. CDR3 sequence (DNA): TGTGCCACCAGTGAAGGGGTTAGCAATGAGCAGTTCTTC.

The chain uses TRBV24-1 and TRBJ1-2; D may be TRBD1 (6 bases). V was pared by 9 bases and J by 12 bases, with 13 bases between. The CDR3 consists of 10 residues. Germline values: CDR1 KGHDR, CDR2 SFDVKD. CDR3 sequence: CATGRDNHTF. The CDR3 DNA sequence: TGTGCCACCGGAAGGGACAATCACACCTTC.

The CDR3 DNA reads TGTGCCAGTAGTATAGATCGGGATGAAAAACTGTTTTTT. Protein: CASSIDRDEKLFF. V usage is TRBV19 and J usage is TRBJ1-4; D ambiguous. Germline V gives CDR1 LNHDA, CDR2 SQIVND (reference sequence). The V gene lost 0 bases and the J gene lost 6 bases, with 5 bases spanning the gap. The CDR3 spans 13 residues.

This clone came up once. The J gene is TRBJ1-5, the V gene TRBV2, with TRBD1 matching 8 bases. This CDR3 comprises 14 residues. Unmatched junction bases numbered 4, after V lost 5 bases and J lost 4 bases. Germline CDR1 is SNHLY and CDR2 is FYNNEI. The CDR3 here is CASSSQGANQPQHF. In DNA, the CDR3 is TGTGCCAGCAGTAGTCAGGGGGCTAATCAGCCCCAGCATTTT.

The chain couples TRBV11-2 to TRBJ2-7; unclear D gene. Germline assignment: CDR1 SGHAT and CDR2 FQNNGV. V was pared by 5 bases and J by 0 bases, with 5 bases between. The length of the CDR3 is 12 residues. The CDR3: CASSPFSYEQYF. CDR3 bases: TGTGCCAGCAGCCCCTTCTCCTACGAGCAGTACTTC.

This clone was counted between two and nine times. This chain joins TRBV18 and TRBJ2-1, with TRBD1 identical over 9 bases. The CDR3 length is 15 residues. V gave up 6 bases and J gave up 4 bases; unmatched junction bases: 7. CDR1 KGHSH and CDR2 LQKENI come from the germline V gene. CDR3 nucleotide sequence: TGTGCCAGCTCGGGTACAGGGGGCCGATACAATGAGCAGTTCTTC. Translation gives CASSGTGGRYNEQFF.

The V gene is TRBV7-8, the J gene TRBJ2-7, with a tentative D call TRBD1 (5 bases). With 5 bases removed from V and 3 bases from J, the gap between germline ends came to 11 bases. The CDR3 loop spans 13 amino acids. CDR1 is SGHVS and CDR2 is FQNEAQ in the germline V gene. CDR3 region: CASSKIQGYEQYF. CDR3 in DNA: TGTGCCAGCAGCAAGATCCAGGGCTACGAGCAGTACTTC.

The V and J genes are TRBV28 and TRBJ2-3; 8 nucleotides match TRBD2. CDR1 and CDR2 from the germline V gene are MDHEN and SYDVKM. V was clipped by 2 bases and J by 5 bases; unmatched bases: 6. The CDR3 covers 15 residues. DNA of the CDR3: TGTGCCAGCAGTTTAACGGGGGGGAAGGGAGATACGCAGTATTTT. The encoded protein is CASSLTGGKGDTQYF.

This clone was counted once. V usage is TRBV19 and J usage is TRBJ1-1; 11 nucleotides agree with TRBD1. Trimming removed 7 bases from V and 7 bases from J; junction bases left unmatched: 20. CDR3 length: 18 residues. From germline, CDR1 is LNHDA and CDR2 SQIVND (reference sequence). The CDR3 spells CASIPPPGSGQGVDEAFF. CDR3 nucleotides: TGTGCCAGTATTCCTCCACCAGGCTCGGGACAGGGGGTAGATGAAGCTTTCTTT.